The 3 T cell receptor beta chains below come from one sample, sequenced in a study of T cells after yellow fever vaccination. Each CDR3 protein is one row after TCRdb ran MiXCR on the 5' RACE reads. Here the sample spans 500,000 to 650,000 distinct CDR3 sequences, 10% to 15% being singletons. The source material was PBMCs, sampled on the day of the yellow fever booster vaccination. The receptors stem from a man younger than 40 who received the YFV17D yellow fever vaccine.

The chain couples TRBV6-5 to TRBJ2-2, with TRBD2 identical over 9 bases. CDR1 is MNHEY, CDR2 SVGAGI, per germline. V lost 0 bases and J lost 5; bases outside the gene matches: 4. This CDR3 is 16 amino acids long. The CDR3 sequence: CASSYSSSGGTGELFF. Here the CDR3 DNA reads TGTGCCAGCAGTTACTCTAGCAGCGGGGGGACCGGGGAGCTGTTTTTT.

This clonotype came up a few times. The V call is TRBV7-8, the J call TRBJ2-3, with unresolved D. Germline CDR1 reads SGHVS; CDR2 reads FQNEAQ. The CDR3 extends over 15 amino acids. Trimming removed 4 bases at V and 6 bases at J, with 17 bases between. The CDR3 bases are TGTGCCAGCAGCTCTCAGGCGGCCGGATTTGATACGCAGTATTTT. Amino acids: CASSSQAAGFDTQYF.

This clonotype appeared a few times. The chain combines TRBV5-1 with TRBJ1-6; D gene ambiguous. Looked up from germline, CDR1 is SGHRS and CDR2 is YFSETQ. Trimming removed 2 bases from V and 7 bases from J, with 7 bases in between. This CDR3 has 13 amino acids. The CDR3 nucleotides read TGCGCCAGCAGCTTAGGCGTAAATTCACCCCTCCACTTT. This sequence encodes CASSLGVNSPLHF.